The 10 T cell receptor beta chains below come from one sample, sequenced in a study of shared clonotypes between healthy human individuals. Data came from immunoSEQ multiplex PCR; TCRdb stores just in-frame clones and leaves some out. This table holds about 1 million clones, under 80% found once. Sequences were obtained from memory CD4+ T cells sorted from blood. The sample's subset: CD45RA-negative fraction. Receptor source: a young man in good health.

The rearrangement joins TRBV28 to TRBJ2-7; 9 nucleotides align to TRBD2. The germline CDR1 and CDR2 sequences are MDHEN and SYDVKM. J was trimmed by 0 bases and V by 6 bases; bases with no gene match: 9. The CDR3 runs 16 residues. CDR3 loop: CASRGSASGVSYEQYF. The CDR3 nucleotides are TGTGCCAGCAGAGGTTCGGCTAGCGGGGTCTCCTACGAGCAGTACTTC.

This clone came up a few times. As DNA, the CDR3 is TGTGCCAGCAGTCCGGGTTCCTCTGGGGCCAACGTCCTGACTTTC. It encodes CASSPGSSGANVLTF. The rearrangement uses TRBV2 and TRBJ2-6; unclear D gene. CDR3 size: 15 residues. In germline, CDR1 is SNHLY, CDR2 FYNNEI. Trimming stripped 5 bases from V and 0 bases from J, with 8 bases between.

This clone has more than one count but fewer than ten. The CDR3 DNA reads as TGCAGCGTTGAAGGCGAGGGAGGGTCAGCTGAAGCTTTCTTT. Protein sequence: CSVEGEGGSAEAFF. The J gene is TRBJ1-1, the V gene TRBV29-1; D is undetermined. The V end lost 1 base, the J end lost 6 bases, and 15 bases lay between the germline ends. Germline V lookup: CDR1 SQVTM, CDR2 ANQGSEA. The CDR3 has 14 residues.

V usage is TRBV7-9 and J usage is TRBJ2-2; D gene unclear. Between the trimmed V and J ends, which lost 4 bases and 7 bases, there was a span of 13 bases. The CDR3 loop spans 14 amino acids. Germline V gene lookup returns CDR1 SEHNR and CDR2 FQNEAQ (reference sequence). CDR3 residues: CASSSGGWYGELFF. The DNA for the CDR3 is TGTGCCAGCAGCTCCGGCGGTTGGTACGGGGAGCTGTTTTTT.

A single count supports this clone. The J gene is TRBJ1-1, the V gene TRBV5-1; D is possibly TRBD1 (6 bases). This CDR3 has 13 amino acids. The germline gives CDR1 SGHRS, CDR2 YFSETQ. With 0 bases removed from V and 4 bases from J, the gap between germline ends came to 7 bases. The CDR3 reads CASSLAGATEAFF. The CDR3 nucleotides read TGCGCCAGCAGCTTGGCAGGGGCCACTGAAGCTTTCTTT. The full variable domain, rest sourced from reference TRBV5-1 and TRBJ1-1, is KAGVTQTPRYLIKTRGQQVTLSCSPISGHRSVSWYQQTPGQGLQFLFEYFSETQRNKGNFPGRFSGRQFSNSRSEMNVSTLELGDSALYLCASSLAGATEAFFGQGTRLTVV.

The rearrangement uses TRBV4-1 and TRBJ1-2, with D uncertain. The germline V gene encodes CDR1 MGHRA and CDR2 YSYEKL. The CDR3 is made up of 16 amino acids. V was shortened by 0 bases and J by 5 bases, with 16 bases between the two germline ends. CDR3 DNA sequence: TGCGCCAGCAGCCAAGATCAAGTGGGAGTCACGTATGGCTACACCTTC. Its translation: CASSQDQVGVTYGYTF.

The chain employs TRBV19 and TRBJ1-4, with D perhaps matching TRBD1 (5 bases). The CDR3 spans 18 residues. V lost 4 bases, J lost 0 bases, and 18 bases lay in between. In germline, CDR1 is LNHDA, CDR2 SQIVND (reference sequence). The chain's CDR3 is CASSTRELRGATNEKLFF. DNA of the CDR3: TGTGCCAGTAGTACCAGGGAACTTCGGGGAGCAACTAATGAAAAACTGTTTTTT.

The V call is TRBV19, the J call TRBJ1-2; TRBD1 agrees at 8 bases. V trimming: 10 bases; J trimming: 6 bases; junction bases outside the gene matches: 7. CDR1 and CDR2 (germline): LNHDA, SQIVND (reference sequence). The length of the CDR3 is 12 residues. CDR3 loop: CAIWDRLNGYTF. The CDR3 DNA sequence: TGTGCCATCTGGGACAGGCTTAATGGCTACACCTTC.

This chain uses TRBV7-9 with TRBJ2-3, with 8 bases identical to TRBD1. The CDR3 has 16 residues. Germline assignment: CDR1 SEHNR and CDR2 FQNEAQ (reference sequence). V shed 4 bases, J shed 7 bases, and the junction held 13 bases outside the gene matches. The CDR3 region has the DNA TGTGCCAGCAGCTCAAGAGGGACAGGCCTCGGGCATACGCAGTATTTT. As protein: CASSSRGTGLGHTQYF. Full variable domain (missing parts from reference TRBV7-9 and TRBJ2-3): DTGVSQNPRHKITKRGQNVTFRCDPISEHNRLYWYRQTLGQGPEFLTYFQNEAQLEKSRLLSDRFSAERPKGSFSTLEIQRTEQGDSAMYLCASSSRGTGLGHTQYFGPGTRLTVL.

The chain is built from TRBV7-2 and TRBJ2-3; the D is unclear. The CDR3 is 13 residues long. Trimming removed 3 bases at V and 4 bases at J, with 8 bases between. CDR1 and CDR2 from the germline V gene are SGHTA and FQGNSA. CDR3 bases: TGTGCCAGCAGCTTGGGTATGGCAGATACGCAGTATTTT. This gives the protein CASSLGMADTQYF.